This T cell receptor beta chain came from a study of blood T cell repertoires in COVID-19. Study background: Material from acute and convalescent COVID-19 was sourced from the United States, Italy and Spain. Nucleic acid was either cDNA or gDNA, and it came from T cells, B-cell-depleted T cells, or PBMCs.

Trimming removed 6 bases from V and 2 bases from J; junction bases left unmatched: 7. The CDR3 has 15 amino acids. CDR1 and CDR2 from the germline V gene are SGHRS and YFSETQ. In terms of age and location, participants ranged from roughly 18 to 90 years and lived in 24 US areas. Per the original methods: Reference gene primer amplification yielded estimated nucleated cell counts. Generated by immunoSEQ multiplex PCR, the TCRdb table keeps only in-frame clones and is missing some. V and J calls and clone size come straight from that table; D and trimming were deduced from the DNA. Counted here are fewer than 350,000 clones, approximately 91% occurring once; the ten biggest clones make up about 2.3%.

Sequencing input: PBMCs or T cells enriched from blood (not recorded which). The TCR sequence derives from a woman between 40 and 50 years old with acute COVID-19. V gene TRBV5-1 combines with J gene TRBJ2-4, with TRBD1 identical over 8 bases. CDR3: CASTPGGATKNIQYF. CDR3 nucleotides: TGCGCCAGCACTCCAGGGGGCGCGACCAAAAACATTCAGTACTTC.